This T cell receptor beta chain was recovered during a study of T cells in Graves' hyperthyroidism and ophthalmopathy (dated by TCRdb to about 2019). At the level of the whole study: Peripheral blood was collected at initial diagnosis, before any treatment. To identify distinguishing TCR V-J signatures, a discovery cohort of around 100 patients was used, comprising 43 with Graves' ophthalmopathy and about 59 with stable Graves' hyperthyroidism. An independent validation cohort of under 20 hyperthyroidism patients and some 15 patients who later progressed to ophthalmopathy tested prospective prediction of ophthalmopathy. The 75 to 100 discovery patients were divided at random into training and test sets in a 7:3 ratio. In addition, the study compared T-cell repertoires in thyroid tissue and in blood from roughly 6 Graves' hyperthyroidism patients. Once sampling was done, hyperthyroidism patients were given methimazole at a starting dose of 30 mg daily, whereas ophthalmopathy patients were given high-dose intravenous methylprednisolone. TCR Vbeta CDR3 sequencing of 120 to 150 peripheral blood samples (approximately 44 ophthalmopathy, over 70 hyperthyroidism and roughly 17 progressor patients) is reported in the paper. Overall study outcomes, separate from this receptor: In validation, the model predicted progression to ophthalmopathy a median of about 6.8 months before onset, with roughly 71% sensitivity and nearly 75% specificity. A 13 V-J signature model separated ophthalmopathy from stable hyperthyroidism, with just over 85% sensitivity and 81% to 82% specificity in cross-validation and 80%/75% in testing. Blood samples also contained most of the expanded thyroid clonotypes (frequency above 0.001), which suggests that blood repertoires may reflect thyroid immune responses. Sample size was not statistically predetermined, and investigators were not blinded to group allocation.

The CDR3 runs 14 residues from the cysteine to the phenylalanine. Here the CDR3 DNA is all that survives: 42 bases in frame from base 1. Sequences MDHEN (CDR1) and SYDVKM (CDR2) are obtained from the germline V gene. Trimming removed 5 bases from V and 4 bases from J, leaving 15 bases between the germline ends. Ophthalmopathy patients had moderately to severely active disease, Clinical Activity Score of at least 3, NOSPECS grade of at least 4, and duration under 3 months. The study excluded patients with uncontrolled infections, other autoimmune diseases, pregnancy or lactation. Diagnoses were established on the basis of clinical symptoms, serum thyroxine and TRAb, thyroid ultrasound, and orbital computed tomography. PBMCs were separated from over 9 ml of fresh peripheral blood using Ficoll-Paque density gradient centrifugation. Total RNA was extracted with Trizol reagent, and quality was checked on an Agilent 2100 Bioanalyzer.

TCR beta CDR3 regions were amplified from RNA transcripts. The TCR CDR3 was subjected to a first round of RT-PCR using the HTBI primer set and the Qiagen OneStep RT-PCR kit. Libraries were constructed in a second round of multiplex PCR, after which size selection and purification were performed. Sequencing of the libraries was done on an Illumina HiSeq2000 using paired-end 100 bp reads. Processing in the source paper ran as follows. SOAPnuke was used to process the raw data, throwing out any read that contained adapters or uncalled bases, had a mean Phred below 15, or lacked an exact constant-primer or identifier match. COPE v1.2.5 was used to merge high-quality paired reads, and clonotypes were defined as unique nucleotide sequences. Clonotypes were aligned to IMGT TRBV, TRBD and TRBJ reference segments using MiTCR v1.1. The analysis included only V-J combinations with a frequency above 0.0001, which together covered around 99% of the repertoires. A TCS score was defined as the ratio between F50 (clonal expansion) and ExV (chaos), using BLOSUM62-based TCRdist between CDR3 peptides within each V-J. Welch's t-statistics and random forest reduced just over 500 V-J features to about 12, which were used in a naive Bayes classifier (R e1071). TCRdb's own reprocessing of the public reads used fastp at Q25 and MiXCR and kept productive beta chains. Merged by CDR3 protein, the rows form single entries marked with the most common genes and DNA. These V and J calls derive from TCRdb rather than the authors' analysis. The sample data list about 270,000 distinct CDR3 sequences, and about 20% of these were observed just once. Around 62% of the sample rests with the top ten.

This clonotype has at least ten counts. Its cognate antigen has yet to be identified. Qualities for individual bases were not recorded, and no much larger clone is one base off. The chain is encoded by TRBV28 joined to TRBJ2-7; the D gene lacks a confident call. Sequencing input: blood. This sequence originates from a man younger than 45 with Graves' ophthalmopathy. The DNA reads as follows: TGTGCCAGCAGTCAGGTTAGCTTACAATACGAGCAGTACTTC. This codes for CASSQVSLQYEQYF.